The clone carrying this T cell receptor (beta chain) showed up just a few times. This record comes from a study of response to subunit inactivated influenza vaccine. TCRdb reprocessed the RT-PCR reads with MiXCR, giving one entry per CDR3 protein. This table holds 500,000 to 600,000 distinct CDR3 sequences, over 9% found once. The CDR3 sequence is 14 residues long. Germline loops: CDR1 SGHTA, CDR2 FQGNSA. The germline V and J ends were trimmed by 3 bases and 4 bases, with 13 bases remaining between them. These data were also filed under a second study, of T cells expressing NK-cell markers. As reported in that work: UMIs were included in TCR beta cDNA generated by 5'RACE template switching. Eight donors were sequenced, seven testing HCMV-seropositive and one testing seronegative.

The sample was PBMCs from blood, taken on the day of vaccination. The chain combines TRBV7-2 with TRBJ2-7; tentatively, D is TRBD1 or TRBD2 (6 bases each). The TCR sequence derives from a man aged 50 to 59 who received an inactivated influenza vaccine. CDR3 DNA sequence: TGTGCCAGCAGCTTCGGCGGGACAAGGTACGAGCAGTACTTC. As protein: CASSFGGTRYEQYF. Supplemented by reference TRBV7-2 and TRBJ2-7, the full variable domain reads GAGVSQSPSNKVTEKGKDVELRCDPISGHTALYWYRQSLGQGLEFLIYFQGNSAPDKSGLPSDRFSAERTGGSVSTLTIQRTQQEDSAVYLCASSFGGTRYEQYFGPGTRLTVT.